This TCR beta chain was obtained from a study of CD8+ T cells in alopecia areata. Study summary: In an open-label trial, patients got 5 to 10 mg tofacitinib twice daily. Whole-study results and caveats: One nonresponder makes the tie between baseline CD8+ expansion and response uncertain.

RNA was isolated and reverse transcribed to cDNA, the sequencing template. Method: immunoSEQ multiplex PCR; TCRdb's copy keeps in-frame clones and lacks some. The sample includes approximately 210,000 clones, 66% of them seen just once. Details on this clone: Its antigen is unidentified.

Regarding treatment: oral pan-JAK inhibitor, 5-10 mg twice daily. Germline CDR1 reads MGHRA; CDR2 reads YSYEKL. Between the trimmed V and J ends, which lost 0 bases and 10 bases, there was a span of 18 bases. The CDR3 runs 15 residues. The TCR sequence derives from a human donor with alopecia areata. Sequencing used CD4+ T cells sorted from blood, obtained at approximately week 44, from a patient treated with tofacitinib. The chain links TRBV4-1 to TRBJ1-2, with D hard to call. The CDR3, as DNA: TGCGCCAGCAGCCAAGACAGGTTCTCCAGATTTGACTACACCTTC. This translates into CASSQDRFSRFDYTF.